The TCR beta chain described here comes from a study of blood T cell repertoires in COVID-19. Study background: From the United States, Italy and Spain came samples of acute and convalescent COVID-19. The cDNA or gDNA used as material had been derived from T cells, B-cell-depleted T cells, or PBMCs.

The CDR3 spans 13 residues. V gave up 6 bases and J gave up 6 bases, with 14 bases separating them. Germline V lookup: CDR1 MDHEN, CDR2 SYDVKM. Source study methods: Counts of nucleated cells, estimated from reference gene primer amplification, were obtained. Here immunoSEQ multiplex PCR was the method, and the copy in TCRdb shows in-frame clones only, minus some. V, J and clone size derive from that table, while D and trimming were established from the DNA sequence. The table records 100,000 to 150,000 clones, about 83% of them present only once. The clonotype originates from a man aged 60 to 69 with acute or convalescent COVID-19. Source material: peripheral blood. V usage is TRBV28 and J usage is TRBJ2-5, with D perhaps matching TRBD2 (5 bases). In DNA form, the CDR3 reads TGTGCCAGCAGCTCTACGGAGGCGAAGACCCAGTACTTC. This encodes CASSSTEAKTQYF.